The source of this T cell receptor (beta chain) is a study of T cells expressing NK-cell markers. Reanalyzing the 5' RACE reads, TCRdb keeps one entry per CDR3 protein, without DNA. The ten most abundant clones cover approximately 3.5% of a sample with 550,000 to 600,000 distinct CDR3 sequences. The CDR3 has 13 residues. Germline V gene lookup returns CDR1 MDHEN and CDR2 SYDVKM. The clonotype originates from a man between 18 and 29 years old in good health. J is TRBJ2-3 and V is TRBV28; the TRBD2 assignment by TCRdb is unverifiable without DNA. Sequencing input: blood T cells: a sorted CD56 or NKG2C T cell subset, CD4+ or CD8+ T cells, or bulk PBMC T cells (not recorded which). CDR3 residues: CASRGGGPGTQYF. Using reference TRBV28 and TRBJ2-3 for the parts outside the CDR3, the full variable domain is DVKVTQSSRYLVKRTGEKVFLECVQDMDHENMFWYRQDPGLGLRLIYFSYDVKMKEKGDIPEGYSVSREKKERFSLILESASTNQTSMYLCASRGGGPGTQYFGPGTRLTVL.